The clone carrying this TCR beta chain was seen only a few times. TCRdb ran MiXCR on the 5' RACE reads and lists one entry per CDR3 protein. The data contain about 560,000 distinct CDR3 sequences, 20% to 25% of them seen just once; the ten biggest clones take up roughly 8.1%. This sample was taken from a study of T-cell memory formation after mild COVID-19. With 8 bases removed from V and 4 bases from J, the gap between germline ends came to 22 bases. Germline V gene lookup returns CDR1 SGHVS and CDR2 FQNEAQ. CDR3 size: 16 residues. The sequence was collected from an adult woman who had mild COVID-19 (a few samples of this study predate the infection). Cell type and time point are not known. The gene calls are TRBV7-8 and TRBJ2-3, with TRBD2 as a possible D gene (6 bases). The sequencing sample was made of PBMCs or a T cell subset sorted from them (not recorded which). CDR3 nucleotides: TGTGCCAGCGCACCCCGGACGGGAGCTAAGCCAGATACGCAGTATTTT. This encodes CASAPRTGAKPDTQYF.